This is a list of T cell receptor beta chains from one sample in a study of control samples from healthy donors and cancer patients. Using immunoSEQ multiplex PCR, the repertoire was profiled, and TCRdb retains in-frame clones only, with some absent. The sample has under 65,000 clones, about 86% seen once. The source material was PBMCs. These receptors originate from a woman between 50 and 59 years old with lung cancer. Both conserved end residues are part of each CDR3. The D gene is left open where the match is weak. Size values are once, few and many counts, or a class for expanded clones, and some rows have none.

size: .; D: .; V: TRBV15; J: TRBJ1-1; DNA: TGTGCCACCAGCAGAGATAACAGTGGCGGCGAAGCTTTCTTT; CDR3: CATSRDNSGGEAFF
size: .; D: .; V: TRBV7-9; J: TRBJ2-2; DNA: TGTGCCAGCAGCCTCTCGTCGAACACCGGGGAGCTGTTTTTT; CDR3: CASSLSSNTGELFF
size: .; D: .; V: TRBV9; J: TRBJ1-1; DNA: TGTGCCAGCAGCGCCCGGACAGATATGAACACTGAAGCTTTCTTT; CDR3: CASSARTDMNTEAFF
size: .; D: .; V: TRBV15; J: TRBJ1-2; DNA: TGTGCCACCAGCTCGGATAACTATGGCTACACCTTC; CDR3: CATSSDNYGYTF
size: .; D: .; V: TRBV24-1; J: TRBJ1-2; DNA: TGTGCCACCAGTGACCCGTCACAGGGCTATGGCTACACCTTC; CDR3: CATSDPSQGYGYTF
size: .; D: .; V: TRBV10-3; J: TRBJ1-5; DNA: TGTGCCATCAGCCCTTCGGGTACCAATCAGCCCCAGCATTTT; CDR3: CAISPSGTNQPQHF
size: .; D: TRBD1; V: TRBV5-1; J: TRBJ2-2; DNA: TGCGCCAGCAGCTATACAGGGGGCGGAACCGGGGAGCTGTTTTTT; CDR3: CASSYTGGGTGELFF
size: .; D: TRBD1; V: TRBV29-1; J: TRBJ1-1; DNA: TGCAGCGTTGAAGTTGGGACAGGGGACACTGAAGCTTTCTTT; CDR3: CSVEVGTGDTEAFF
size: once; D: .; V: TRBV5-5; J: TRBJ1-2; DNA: TGTGCCAGCAGCTTGGTCCAGATCTATGGCTACACCTTC; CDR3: CASSLVQIYGYTF
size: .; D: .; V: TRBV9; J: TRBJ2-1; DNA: TGTGCCAGCAGCCGCTCCGGGACAAACAATGAGCAGTTCTTC; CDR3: CASSRSGTNNEQFF
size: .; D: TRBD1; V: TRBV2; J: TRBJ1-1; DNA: TGTGCCAGCAGTGGAAGCGGGACAGGAGTGAACACTGAAGCTTTCTTT; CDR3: CASSGSGTGVNTEAFF
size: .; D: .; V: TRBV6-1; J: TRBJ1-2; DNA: TGTGCCAGCAGTGAACAACGGACTGATGGCTACACCTTC; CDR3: CASSEQRTDGYTF
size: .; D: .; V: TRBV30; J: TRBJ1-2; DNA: TGTGCCTGGAGTGACTTTGGAGGGGCCGGCTACACCTTC; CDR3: CAWSDFGGAGYTF
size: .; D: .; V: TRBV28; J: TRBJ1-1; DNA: TGTGCCAGCAGAACCATTAGTAACACTGAAGCTTTCTTT; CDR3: CASRTISNTEAFF
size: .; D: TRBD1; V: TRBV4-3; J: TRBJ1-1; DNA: TGCGCCAGCAGCCCCGGGACAGCGGAAGACTCTGAAGCTTTCTTT; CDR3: CASSPGTAEDSEAFF
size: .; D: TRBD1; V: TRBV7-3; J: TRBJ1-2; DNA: TGTGCCAGCAGCCCCGGACAGGGAAGCAGCTATGGCTACACCTTC; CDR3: CASSPGQGSSYGYTF
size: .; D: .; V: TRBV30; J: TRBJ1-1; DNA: TGTGCCTGGAGTCGCTCTGACGTGAACACTGAAGCTTTCTTT; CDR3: CAWSRSDVNTEAFF
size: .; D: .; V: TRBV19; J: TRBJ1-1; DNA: TGTGCCAGTAGTATGGAGGGCCCAAACACTGAAGCTTTCTTT; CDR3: CASSMEGPNTEAFF
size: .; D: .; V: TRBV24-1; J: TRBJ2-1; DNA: TGTGCCACCAGTGATTTCTCCGGGCCGGAGCAGTTCTTC; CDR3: CATSDFSGPEQFF
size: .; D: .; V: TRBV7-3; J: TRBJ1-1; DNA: TGTGCCAGCAGCTTACTGAACACTGAAGCTTTCTTT; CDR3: CASSLLNTEAFF
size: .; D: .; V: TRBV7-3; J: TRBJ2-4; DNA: TGTGCCAGCAGCAACGGGGTTTGGGACATTCAGTACTTC; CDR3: CASSNGVWDIQYF
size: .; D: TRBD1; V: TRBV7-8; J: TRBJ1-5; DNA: TGTGCCAGCAGCTTATTACAGGGGGATCAGCCCCAGCATTTT; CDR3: CASSLLQGDQPQHF
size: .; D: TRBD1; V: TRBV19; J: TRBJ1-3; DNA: TGTGCCAGTAGTATTGGGGGACAGACTGGAAACACCATATATTTT; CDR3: CASSIGGQTGNTIYF
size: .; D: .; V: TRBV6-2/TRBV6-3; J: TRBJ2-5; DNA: TGTGCCAGCAGTCTGCTTCGGCAGCTTCAAGAGACCCAGTACTTC; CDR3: CASSLLRQLQETQYF
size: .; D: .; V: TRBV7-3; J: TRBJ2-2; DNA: TGTGCCAGCAGCTCGGGGGTGGATGACGGGGAGCTGTTTTTT; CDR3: CASSSGVDDGELFF
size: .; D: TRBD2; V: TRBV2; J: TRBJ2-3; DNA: TGTGCCGGCCCCAGGACTAGCGGGGGACCGAGGACAGATACGCAGTATTTT; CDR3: CAGPRTSGGPRTDTQYF
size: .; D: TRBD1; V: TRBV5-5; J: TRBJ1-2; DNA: TGTGCCAGCAGCTTGGTAAGACAGGGGCGCGATGGCTACACCTTC; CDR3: CASSLVRQGRDGYTF
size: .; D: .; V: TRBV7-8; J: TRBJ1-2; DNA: TGTGCCAGCAGCTTAGTTCCAGGGGACTATGGCTACACCTTC; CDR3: CASSLVPGDYGYTF
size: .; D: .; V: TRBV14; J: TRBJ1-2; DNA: TGTGCCAGCAGCCAAGGGGGCCCCCTCTATGGCTACACCTTC; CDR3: CASSQGGPLYGYTF
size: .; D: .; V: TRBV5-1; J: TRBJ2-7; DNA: TGCGCCAGCAGCTTCGGGGTCTCCTACGAGCAGTACTTC; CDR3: CASSFGVSYEQYF
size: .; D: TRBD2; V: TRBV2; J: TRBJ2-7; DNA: TGTGCCAGCAGTGCGGGGACTACCACCGAGCAGTACTTC; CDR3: CASSAGTTTEQYF
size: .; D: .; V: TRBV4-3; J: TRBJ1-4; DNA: TGCGCCAGCAGCCAAGATTCGTTGGGGTCGGGGGCCCTGCGTCCTAATGAAAAACTGTTTTTT; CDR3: CASSQDSLGSGALRPNEKLFF
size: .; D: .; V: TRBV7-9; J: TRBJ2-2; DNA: TGTGCCAGCGCTAAGGACACCGGGGAGCTGTTTTTT; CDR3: CASAKDTGELFF
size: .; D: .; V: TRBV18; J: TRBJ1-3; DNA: TGTGCCAGCTCGCCTGACTCTGGAAACACCATATATTTT; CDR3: CASSPDSGNTIYF
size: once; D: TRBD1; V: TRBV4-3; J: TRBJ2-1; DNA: TGCGCCAGCAGCCAAGTTAACAGGGGCAAGCGAGATGAGCAGTTCTTC; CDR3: CASSQVNRGKRDEQFF
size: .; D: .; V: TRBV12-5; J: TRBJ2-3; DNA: TGTGCTAGTGGTTTGGTCGGGGGGCCCAACACAGATACGCAGTATTTT; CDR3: CASGLVGGPNTDTQYF
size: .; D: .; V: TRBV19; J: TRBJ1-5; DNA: TGTGCCAGTAGTCCAAGGGGCGGAAGCAATCAGCCCCAGCATTTT; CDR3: CASSPRGGSNQPQHF
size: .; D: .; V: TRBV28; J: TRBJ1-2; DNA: TGTGCCAGCAGACAGGGCTTTGGGGGCTACACCTTC; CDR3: CASRQGFGGYTF
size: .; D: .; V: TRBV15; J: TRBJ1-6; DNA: TGTGCCACCAGCAGGTCCTTTGGGAATTCACCCCTCCACTTT; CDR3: CATSRSFGNSPLHF
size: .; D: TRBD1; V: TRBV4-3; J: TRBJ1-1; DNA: TGCGCCAGCAGCCTACCCATGACAGGGGAGTCGAACACTGAAGCTTTCTTT; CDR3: CASSLPMTGESNTEAFF
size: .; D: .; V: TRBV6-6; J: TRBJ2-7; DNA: TGTGCCAGCAGTTCTGACGGGATCCGAGCCTACGAGCAGTACTTC; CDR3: CASSSDGIRAYEQYF
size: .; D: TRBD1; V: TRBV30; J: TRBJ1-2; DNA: TGTGCCTGGAGTGTTTTGGGACAGGGGGCGCGCGGCTATGGCTACACCTTC; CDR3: CAWSVLGQGARGYGYTF
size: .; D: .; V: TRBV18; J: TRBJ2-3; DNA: TGTGCCAGCTCACCACGGGGGGGCGGTACGCAGTATTTT; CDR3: CASSPRGGGTQYF
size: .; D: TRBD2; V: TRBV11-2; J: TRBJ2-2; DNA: TGTGCCAGCAGCTTGACTAGCCGGACCGGGGAGCTGTTTTTT; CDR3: CASSLTSRTGELFF
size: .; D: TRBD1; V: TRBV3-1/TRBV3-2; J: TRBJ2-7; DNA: TGTGCCAGCAGCCTAGGACAGGGGAACGAGCAGTACTTC; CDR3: CASSLGQGNEQYF
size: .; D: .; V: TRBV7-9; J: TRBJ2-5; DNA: TGTGCCAGCAGCTTAGCCCTAGGGCAAGAGACCCAGTACTTC; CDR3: CASSLALGQETQYF